This T cell receptor (beta chain) was captured by sequencing in a study of OX40 agonist ivuxolimab in advanced cancers. V lost 3 bases and J lost 0, with 15 bases in between. The V gene's germline CDR1 is SQVTM and CDR2 ANQGSEA. This CDR3 is 16 amino acids long. Generated by immunoSEQ multiplex PCR, the TCRdb table keeps only in-frame clones and is missing some. This repertoire shows about 160,000 clones, roughly 94% found once; its top ten account for just over 0.3%. This chain links TRBV29-1 with TRBJ1-3; no definite D call. The sequencing used CD4+ or CD8+ T cells sorted from blood, collected in a trial of the OX40 agonist ivuxolimab. The sequence derives from an adult with an advanced solid tumor such as melanoma, head and neck, liver or kidney cancer. DNA of the CDR3: TGCAGCGTTGAGCCACCCCGGACGAGCTCTGGAAACACCATATATTTT. Protein sequence: CSVEPPRTSSGNTIYF. Looking up the rest from reference TRBV29-1 and TRBJ1-3 gives the full variable domain: SAVISQKPSRDICQRGTSLTIQCQVDSQVTMMFWYRQQPGQSLTLIATANQGSEATYESGFVIDKFPISRPNLTFSTLTVSNMSPEDSSIYLCSVEPPRTSSGNTIYFGEGSWLTVV.